One sample yielded the 11 T cell receptor beta chains listed below, sequenced in a study of T cell changes during pregnancy in multiple sclerosis. Clones were sequenced by immunoSEQ multiplex PCR, and TCRdb holds only the in-frame ones, with some missing. Of 30,000 to 45,000 clones in the sample, 80% to 95% were seen once. Sequences were derived from CD8+ T cells from peripheral blood mononuclear cells, sampled before pregnancy. These receptor sequences come from a female donor with multiple sclerosis, enrolled in a pregnancy study.

The sample holds one count of this clone. CDR3 loop: CASSYSPGSSTDTQYF. The CDR3 nucleotides are TGTGCCAGCAGTTACTCACCGGGAAGTAGCACAGATACGCAGTATTTT. The V call is TRBV6-5, the J call TRBJ2-3; maybe TRBD2 (5 bases). The V gene's germline CDR1 is MNHEY and CDR2 SVGAGI. V dropped 0 bases and J dropped 0 bases, with 10 bases sitting between them. This CDR3 comprises 16 residues.

This chain connects TRBV7-9 to TRBJ1-1, with 10 bases aligning to TRBD1. The CDR3 totals 14 residues. Germline assignment: CDR1 SEHNR and CDR2 FQNEAQ (reference sequence). The V and J ends lost 7 bases and 5 bases, in that order; junction bases with no gene match: 7. CDR3 coding DNA: TGTGCCAGCATGCCGACAGGGGGCTGGACTGAAGCTTTCTTT. This sequence encodes CASMPTGGWTEAFF.

Comment on this clone: The junction differs from germline at one of its ends, possibly a read error. The chain uses TRBV28 and TRBJ2-5; 14 bases fit TRBD2. The CDR3 extends over 14 amino acids. CDR1 is MDHEN and CDR2 is SYDVKM in the germline V gene. The CDR3 DNA sequence: TGTGCCAGCAGACCTGGACTAGCGGGGGGCCGGATGGACTTC. Translating gives CASRPGLAGGRMDF.

The gene calls are TRBV27 and TRBJ2-1; D is uncertain. The CDR3 totals 11 residues. V was clipped by 10 bases and J by 10 bases, with 14 bases between them. Germline CDR1 and CDR2: MNHEY and SMNVEV (reference sequence). The CDR3 protein is CATLSNNEQFF. The CDR3 nucleotides are TGTGCCACCCTTAGTAATAACGAGCAGTTCTTC.

Only a few counts were recorded for this clone. The gene calls are TRBV14 and TRBJ1-2; 10 bases line up with TRBD1. After removal of 5 bases from V and 0 bases from J, the junction contained 9 bases not matched to a gene. In germline, CDR1 is SGHDN, CDR2 FVKESK. This CDR3 is built from 17 residues. The CDR3 DNA follows: TGTGCCAGCAGCGCCCGGGACAGGGGCCGAGCTAACTATGGCTACACCTTC. The encoded protein is CASSARDRGRANYGYTF.

The rearrangement links TRBV6-5 to TRBJ2-6, with TRBD1 matching 7 bases. With V trimmed by 5 bases and J by 4 bases, 2 bases remained unmatched. Per germline, CDR1 MNHEY and CDR2 SVGAGI. CDR3 length: 14 residues. In DNA form, the CDR3 reads TGTGCCAGCAGTCCGACAGGGGGGGCCAACGTCCTGACTTTC. It codes for CASSPTGGANVLTF.

This clone was counted between two and nine times. J is TRBJ2-1 and V is TRBV4-1; 8 bases match TRBD2. V shed 4 bases, J shed 5 bases, and the junction held 13 bases outside the gene matches. The germline gives CDR1 MGHRA, CDR2 YSYEKL. The CDR3 totals 17 residues. CDR3 sequence reads: CASSLRKDGGAHNEQFF. DNA of the CDR3: TGCGCCAGCAGCCTTAGAAAAGACGGGGGGGCCCACAATGAGCAGTTCTTC.

The chain couples TRBV19 to TRBJ1-1, with a weak D call TRBD1 (6 bases). Between the trimmed V and J ends, which lost 8 bases and 12 bases, there was a span of 25 bases. This CDR3 is built from 14 residues. Germline V gene data show CDR1 as LNHDA and CDR2 as SQIVND (reference sequence). CDR3: CASALTGFPVETFF. Written as DNA, the CDR3 is TGTGCCAGTGCCTTAACAGGGTTTCCGGTCGAGACTTTCTTT.

J is TRBJ2-2 and V is TRBV25-1; TRBD2 matches at 11 bases. Trimming took 3 bases from V and 5 from J; bases not matched to a gene: 5. CDR3 size: 16 residues. Germline V gene sequence: CDR1 MGHDK, CDR2 SYGVNS. CDR3 loop: CASSDQTSGETGELFF. The CDR3 DNA reads TGTGCCAGCAGTGATCAGACTAGCGGGGAGACCGGGGAGCTGTTTTTT. Full variable domain (remainder filled in from reference TRBV25-1 and TRBJ2-2): EADIYQTPRYLVIGTGKKITLECSQTMGHDKMYWYQQDPGMELHLIHYSYGVNSTEKGDLSSESTVSRIRTEHFPLTLESARPSHTSQYLCASSDQTSGETGELFFGEGSRLTVL.

The rearrangement uses TRBV29-1 and TRBJ1-2, with a possible D match to TRBD1 (5 bases). V gave up 6 bases and J gave up 0 bases, with 14 bases separating them. CDR1 SQVTM and CDR2 ANQGSEA come from the germline V gene. CDR3 length: 14 amino acids. In nucleotides, the CDR3 is TGCAGCGTGGGGCGAACAGGAACTAACTATGGCTACACCTTC. It codes for CSVGRTGTNYGYTF.

J is TRBJ2-7 and V is TRBV6-5; 10 nucleotides align to TRBD2. This CDR3 spans 15 amino acids. The ends lost 2 bases at V and 3 bases at J; junction bases unmatched: 4. Germline-derived CDR1 and CDR2 are MNHEY and SVGAGI. The CDR3, as DNA: TGTGCCAGCAGTTACGCTAGCGGGAGCAACTACGAGCAGTACTTC. Amino acids: CASSYASGSNYEQYF.